Listed here is a single T cell receptor beta chain. Its cognate antigen is unknown. This specimen comes from a study of circulating tumor DNA in untreated peripheral T-cell lymphoma. Study-wide findings and caveats: In 70% to 85% of patients, tumor-specific clonotypes were identified.

Germline CDR1 reads MDHEN; CDR2 reads SYDVKM. The CDR3 totals 16 residues. Germline trimming cut 3 bases from V and 5 bases from J; bases unmatched to any gene: 8. TCRdb's copy holds only in-frame clones and misses some; the assay was immunoSEQ multiplex PCR. The profile shows more than 6,500 clones, roughly 80% of them singletons. Tumor tissue was collected at baseline, before treatment began. The chain combines TRBV28 with TRBJ2-3; 10 bases map to TRBD1. This sequence was found in a human donor with peripheral T-cell lymphoma. The sequencing input was tumor tissue. This CDR3 reads CASSFSGQGRGDTQYF. DNA of the CDR3: TGTGCCAGCAGTTTTTCGGGACAGGGGAGGGGAGATACGCAGTATTTT. The variable domain in full, completed from reference TRBV28 and TRBJ2-3, reads DVKVTQSSRYLVKRTGEKVFLECVQDMDHENMFWYRQDPGLGLRLIYFSYDVKMKEKGDIPEGYSVSREKKERFSLILESASTNQTSMYLCASSFSGQGRGDTQYFGPGTRLTVL.